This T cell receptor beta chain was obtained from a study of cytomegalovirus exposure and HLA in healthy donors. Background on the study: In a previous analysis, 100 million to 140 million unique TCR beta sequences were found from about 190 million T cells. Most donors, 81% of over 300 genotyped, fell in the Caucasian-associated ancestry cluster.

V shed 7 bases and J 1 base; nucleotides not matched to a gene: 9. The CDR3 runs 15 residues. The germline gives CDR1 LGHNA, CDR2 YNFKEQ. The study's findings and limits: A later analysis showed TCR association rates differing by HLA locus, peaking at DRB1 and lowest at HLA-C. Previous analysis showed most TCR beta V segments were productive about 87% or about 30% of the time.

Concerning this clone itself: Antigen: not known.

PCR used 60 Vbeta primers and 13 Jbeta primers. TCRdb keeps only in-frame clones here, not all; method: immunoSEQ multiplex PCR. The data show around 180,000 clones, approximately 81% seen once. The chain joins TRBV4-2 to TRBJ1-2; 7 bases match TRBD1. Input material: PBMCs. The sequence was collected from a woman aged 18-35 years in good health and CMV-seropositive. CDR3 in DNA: TGTGCCAGCACTCCGGACAGGCGCATTAACTATGGCTACACCTTC. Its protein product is CASTPDRRINYGYTF.